One sample yielded the 20 T cell receptor beta chains listed below, sequenced in a study of OX40 agonist ivuxolimab in advanced cancers. The repertoire was sequenced with immunoSEQ multiplex PCR; TCRdb's copy has only in-frame clones and lacks some. The sample holds under 90,000 clones, 80% to 85% seen once. The sequencing used CD4+ or CD8+ T cells sorted from blood, collected in a trial of the OX40 agonist ivuxolimab. Receptors were obtained from an adult with an advanced solid tumor such as melanoma, head and neck, liver or kidney cancer.

The chain couples TRBV9 to TRBJ1-3, with D tentatively TRBD1 (6 bases). The germline gives CDR1 SGDLS, CDR2 YYNGEE. The ends were cut back, 4 bases at V and 0 bases at J, with 11 bases in the middle. This CDR3 has 15 residues. Here the CDR3 DNA reads TGTGCCAGCAGCTCCGAGGGGGTCTCTGGAAACACCATATATTTT. It encodes CASSSEGVSGNTIYF.

V and J are TRBV19 and TRBJ2-3, with 7 positions matching TRBD1. V shed 2 bases, J shed 1 base, and the junction held 3 bases outside the gene matches. The CDR3 is 15 amino acids. CDR1 LNHDA and CDR2 SQIVND come from the germline V gene (reference sequence). The CDR3, as DNA: TGTGCCAGTAGTATACCAGGGGGAGGCACAGATACGCAGTATTTT. Its translation is CASSIPGGGTDTQYF.

The gene calls are TRBV5-6 and TRBJ1-5; TRBD1 might be the D (6 bases). CDR1 SGHDT and CDR2 YYEEEE come from the germline V gene. The CDR3 contains 16 residues. Trimming shortened V by 2 bases and J by 2 bases, and 14 bases separated the two germline ends. CDR3 DNA: TGTGCCAGCAGCTTCGGAGGGGGTATGCGCAATCAGCCCCAGCATTTT. This gives the protein CASSFGGGMRNQPQHF.

A few counts support this clone. CDR3 DNA: TGTGCCAGCAGCCCGCGGGAGGGCGACGGTCAGCCCCAGCATTTT. This gives the protein CASSPREGDGQPQHF. J is TRBJ1-5 and V is TRBV6-6; unclear D gene. This CDR3 contains 15 residues. Trimming cost V 6 bases and J 6 bases, with 18 bases left between them. Germline V lookup: CDR1 MNHNY, CDR2 SVGAGI (reference sequence).

The chain uses TRBV6-6 and TRBJ1-5; 8 nucleotides align to TRBD1. CDR1 is MNHNY, CDR2 SVGAGI, per germline (reference sequence). The J segment lost 4 bases and the V segment lost 1 base, leaving 6 bases of the junction unmatched. The CDR3 sequence is 16 residues long. The CDR3 DNA reads TGTGCCAGCAGTTACTTGCAGGGGGCTGGTAATCAGCCCCAGCATTTT. The encoded protein is CASSYLQGAGNQPQHF.

The CDR3 region is CASVERRQYF. In nucleotides, the CDR3 is TGTGCCAGCGTCGAGCGCAGGCAGTACTTC. This chain connects TRBV6-1 to TRBJ2-7; D ambiguous. Deletions cut 8 bases from V and 9 bases from J, with 11 bases between. Germline-derived CDR1 and CDR2 are MNHNS and SASEGT. The length of the CDR3 is 10 residues.

The chain is built from TRBV5-1 and TRBJ1-5, with TRBD1 identical over 8 bases. The CDR3 contains 14 residues. The V gene end was trimmed by 4 bases and the J gene end by 5 bases; junction bases not matched to a gene: 5. Germline V gives CDR1 SGHRS, CDR2 YFSETQ. The CDR3 coding sequence is TGCGCCAGCAGCGTTGGACAGGGCGATCAGCCCCAGCATTTT. This codes for CASSVGQGDQPQHF.

This clone was detected only once. The chain employs TRBV29-1 and TRBJ2-6; 12 positions agree with TRBD1. Germline loops: CDR1 SQVTM, CDR2 ANQGSEA. The CDR3 sequence is 16 residues long. The trim removed 7 bases at V and 1 base at J, leaving 5 bases unmatched. CDR3 loop: CSAGTGGGSGANVLTF. The CDR3 region has the DNA TGCAGCGCCGGGACAGGGGGCGGATCTGGGGCCAACGTCCTGACTTTC. Full variable domain (remainder filled in from reference TRBV29-1 and TRBJ2-6): SAVISQKPSRDICQRGTSLTIQCQVDSQVTMMFWYRQQPGQSLTLIATANQGSEATYESGFVIDKFPISRPNLTFSTLTVSNMSPEDSSIYLCSAGTGGGSGANVLTFGAGSRLTVL.

The gene calls are TRBV9 and TRBJ1-1, with no clear D. CDR1 and CDR2 (germline): SGDLS, YYNGEE. This CDR3 spans 13 amino acids. V lost 1 base, J lost 11 bases, and 15 bases lay in between. The CDR3 coding sequence is TGTGCCAGCAGCGTATTAGACGGCTCGGGTGCTTTCTTT. Its protein is CASSVLDGSGAFF. Complete variable domain (other parts from reference TRBV9 and TRBJ1-1): DSGVTQTPKHLITATGQRVTLRCSPRSGDLSVYWYQQSLDQGLQFLIQYYNGEERAKGNILERFSAQQFPDLHSELNLSSLELGDSALYFCASSVLDGSGAFFGQGTRLTVV.

V gene TRBV7-2 combines with J gene TRBJ1-6; D remains ambiguous. V was pared by 6 bases and J by 7 bases, with 7 bases between. The CDR3 extends over 12 amino acids. Germline V lookup: CDR1 SGHTA, CDR2 FQGNSA. CDR3 protein: CASSPVNSPLHF. CDR3 bases: TGTGCCAGCAGTCCTGTAAATTCACCCCTCCACTTT.

The chain carries TRBV27 and TRBJ2-1; the D gene is possibly TRBD2 (5 bases). Trimming pared 8 bases from V and 4 bases from J, leaving 15 bases between. This CDR3 region has 14 residues. Per the germline V gene, CDR1 is MNHEY and CDR2 is SMNVEV (reference sequence). Here the CDR3 reads CASSSGMFYNEQFF. In DNA, the CDR3 is TGTGCCAGCTCCTCCGGGATGTTTTACAATGAGCAGTTCTTC.

The chain couples TRBV30 to TRBJ2-7; unclear D gene. The V end lost 8 bases, the J end lost 0 bases, and 17 bases lay between the germline ends. The CDR3 extends over 14 amino acids. Germline lookup yields CDR1 GTSNPN and CDR2 SVGIG (reference sequence). CDR3 sequence reads: CAGRKDWLSYEQYF. Written as DNA, the CDR3 is TGTGCCGGACGAAAAGATTGGCTCTCCTACGAGCAGTACTTC.

The chain carries TRBV19 and TRBJ2-7; TRBD1 matches at 7 bases. The CDR3 covers 16 residues. V lost 4 bases, J lost 0 bases, and 9 bases stayed unmatched. Germline CDR1 reads LNHDA; CDR2 reads SQIVND (reference sequence). The CDR3 nucleotides read TGTGCCAGTAGTAGAAGTCGGGACAGCCGCTCCTACGAGCAGTACTTC. It specifies CASSRSRDSRSYEQYF.

This clone was counted a single time. V and J are TRBV5-5 and TRBJ2-3, with a weak D call TRBD2 (5 bases). V was clipped by 4 bases and J by 5 bases, with 20 bases between them. The CDR3 has 16 residues. The V gene's germline CDR1 is SGHKS and CDR2 YYEKEE (reference sequence). For the CDR3, the DNA is TGTGCCAGCAGCCATTCCGGGATCTCGGCGGGAGATACGCAGTATTTT. Its translation is CASSHSGISAGDTQYF.

The J gene is TRBJ2-7, the V gene TRBV28, with TRBD2 matching 11 bases. Trimming at V came to 4 bases and at J to 4 bases, leaving 6 bases not matched to a gene. This CDR3 comprises 15 residues. Germline CDR1 reads MDHEN; CDR2 reads SYDVKM. The DNA for the CDR3 is TGTGCCAGCAGTTCCCCGGGACTAGCGGCTTACGAGCAGTACTTC. Its protein product is CASSSPGLAAYEQYF.

The chain combines TRBV18 with TRBJ2-4; D assignment may be TRBD1 or TRBD2 (6 bases each). V shed 1 base and J shed 2 bases, with 15 bases lying between them. This CDR3 comprises 17 residues. The germline gives CDR1 KGHSH, CDR2 LQKENI. Here the CDR3 DNA reads TGTGCCAGCTCACCACGTAATACAGGGACTTCCAAAAACATTCAGTACTTC. Its protein product is CASSPRNTGTSKNIQYF.

The chain combines TRBV7-2 with TRBJ2-5; 7 positions match TRBD1. J was trimmed by 1 base and V by 5 bases; bases with no gene match: 4. Germline V lookup: CDR1 SGHTA, CDR2 FQGNSA. This CDR3 is built from 14 residues. For the CDR3, the DNA is TGTGCCAGCAGCGTGGGACAGATCCAAGAGACCCAGTACTTC. It yields the protein CASSVGQIQETQYF.

This chain uses TRBV19 with TRBJ1-1; D remains ambiguous. The CDR3 totals 11 residues. V gave up 0 bases and J gave up 8 bases, with 4 bases separating them. Germline V gene sequence: CDR1 LNHDA, CDR2 SQIVND (reference sequence). For the CDR3, the DNA is TGTGCCAGTAGTATAGAGACCGAAGCTTTCTTT. The encoded protein is CASSIETEAFF.

The chain is built from TRBV29-1 and TRBJ2-7, with 11 positions matching TRBD2. Germline CDR1 SQVTM, CDR2 ANQGSEA. Losses at the gene ends were 6 bases for V and 3 bases for J; bases not matched to a gene: 7. The CDR3 totals 14 residues. CDR3 DNA sequence: TGCAGCGTCGGAACTCTAGCGGGGGGCTACGAGCAGTACTTC. Its protein product is CSVGTLAGGYEQYF.

The chain joins TRBV7-6 to TRBJ2-5, with TRBD2 matching 12 bases. Germline V gives CDR1 SGHVS, CDR2 FNYEAQ. The J segment lost 2 bases and the V segment lost 6 bases, leaving 7 bases of the junction unmatched. This CDR3 comprises 16 residues. The CDR3 DNA is TGTGCCAGCAGGTCCTCTAGCGGGGGGGAACAAGAGACCCAGTACTTC. Translation gives CASRSSSGGEQETQYF.